This entry lists 12 T cell receptor beta chains sequenced from one sample in a study of blood T cell repertoires in COVID-19. Measured with immunoSEQ multiplex PCR; TCRdb has only the in-frame clones, and not every one. This table has 50,000 to 55,000 clones, roughly nine tenths appearing once. Sequences were obtained from peripheral blood. These receptors all stem from a man between 60 and 70 years old with active COVID-19.

This rearrangement joins TRBV29-1 to TRBJ2-5; D possibly corresponds to TRBD1 (5 bases). CDR1 is SQVTM and CDR2 is ANQGSEA in the germline V gene. The CDR3 spans 13 residues. Trimming pared 3 bases from V and 2 bases from J, leaving 10 bases between. The DNA for the CDR3 is TGCAGCGTTGATACAGGAGATCAAGAGACCCAGTACTTC. Protein sequence: CSVDTGDQETQYF. The complete variable domain, with remaining parts taken from reference TRBV29-1 and TRBJ2-5, reads SAVISQKPSRDICQRGTSLTIQCQVDSQVTMMFWYRQQPGQSLTLIATANQGSEATYESGFVIDKFPISRPNLTFSTLTVSNMSPEDSSIYLCSVDTGDQETQYFGPGTRLLVL.

The chain carries TRBV29-1 and TRBJ2-1, with D maybe TRBD2 (6 bases). V was clipped by 4 bases and J by 4 bases, with 11 bases between them. The germline CDR1 and CDR2 sequences are SQVTM and ANQGSEA. CDR3 length: 13 amino acids. CDR3 sequence (DNA): TGCAGCGTTGGCGGGGTTTCGTACAATGAGCAGTTCTTC. Its translation: CSVGGVSYNEQFF.

The CDR3 here is CASSPRLLAGGRNEQFF. CDR3 DNA: TGTGCCAGCTCGCCTCGACTACTAGCGGGAGGAAGGAATGAGCAGTTCTTC. The J gene is TRBJ2-1, the V gene TRBV18, with 12 nucleotides matching TRBD2. The ends lost 6 bases at V and 7 bases at J; junction bases unmatched: 13. CDR3 length: 17 amino acids. Germline V CDR1 and CDR2: KGHSH, LQKENI.

The chain employs TRBV4-3 and TRBJ1-6; a weak D match, TRBD1 (6 bases). This CDR3 is built from 18 residues. V lost 0 bases, J lost 7 bases, and 19 bases lay in between. Germline V gene lookup returns CDR1 LGHNA and CDR2 YSLEER. The CDR3: CASSQDWYRPGGNSPLHF. Written as DNA, the CDR3 is TGCGCCAGCAGCCAAGATTGGTACCGTCCGGGGGGCAATTCACCCCTCCACTTT.

This clone has just one count. The chain carries TRBV5-6 and TRBJ2-7; the match to TRBD1 covers 8 bases. The CDR3 extends over 12 amino acids. After removal of 4 bases from V and 6 bases from J, the junction contained 3 bases not matched to a gene. Germline V gene data show CDR1 as SGHDT and CDR2 as YYEEEE. CDR3 sequence: CASSQDRGEQYF. The CDR3 region has the DNA TGTGCCAGCAGCCAAGACAGGGGCGAGCAGTACTTC.

The chain carries TRBV7-9 and TRBJ2-1; the D gene is possibly TRBD2 (6 bases). Germline V gives CDR1 SEHNR, CDR2 FQNEAQ (reference sequence). The CDR3 spans 16 residues. V was trimmed by 5 bases and J by 8 bases, leaving 22 bases between them. The CDR3 sequence: CASSPTGPAGGDEQFF. The CDR3 DNA reads as TGTGCCAGCAGCCCGACGGGACCCGCCGGCGGGGATGAGCAGTTCTTC.

This rearrangement joins TRBV6-5 to TRBJ2-5; possible D gene TRBD1, 8 bases. The germline gives CDR1 MNHEY, CDR2 SVGAGI. V shed 2 bases and J shed 5 bases, with 15 bases lying between them. The CDR3 is 15 amino acids. The CDR3 spells CASSYGQGGRETQYF. The CDR3 region has the DNA TGTGCCAGCAGTTACGGACAGGGAGGGCGGGAGACCCAGTACTTC.

This rearrangement joins TRBV28 to TRBJ1-5; D call uncertain. Trimming cost V 2 bases and J 4 bases, with 12 bases left between them. The germline V gene has CDR1 MDHEN and CDR2 SYDVKM. CDR3 size: 15 residues. The CDR3 DNA reads TGTGCCAGCAGTTTAGCCAGTCAGGTGAATCAGCCCCAGCATTTT. As protein: CASSLASQVNQPQHF. Full variable domain (rest looked up from reference TRBV28 and TRBJ1-5): DVKVTQSSRYLVKRTGEKVFLECVQDMDHENMFWYRQDPGLGLRLIYFSYDVKMKEKGDIPEGYSVSREKKERFSLILESASTNQTSMYLCASSLASQVNQPQHFGDGTRLSIL.

The rearrangement joins TRBV7-9 to TRBJ1-1; D is uncertain. Germline values: CDR1 SEHNR, CDR2 FQNEAQ (reference sequence). This CDR3 is built from 12 residues. Trimming took 4 bases from V and 3 from J, leaving 6 bases between them. DNA of the CDR3: TGTGCCAGCAGCTGGAGAGACACTGAAGCTTTCTTT. Encoded protein: CASSWRDTEAFF. The entire variable domain, with the rest obtained from reference TRBV7-9 and TRBJ1-1, is as follows: DTGVSQNPRHKITKRGQNVTFRCDPISEHNRLYWYRQTLGQGPEFLTYFQNEAQLEKSRLLSDRFSAERPKGSFSTLEIQRTEQGDSAMYLCASSWRDTEAFFGQGTRLTVV.

Turning to this clone: A read error may produce the germline difference seen at one junction end. This rearrangement joins TRBV7-7 to TRBJ1-5; D might be TRBD1 (5 bases). CDR3 size: 15 residues. Germline CDR1 and CDR2: SSHAT and FNYEAQ (reference sequence). The CDR3 coding sequence is TGTGCTAGCAGCTTAACTAAAGGGGGCAATCAGCCCCAGCATTTT. It specifies CASSLTKGGNQPQHF.

For the CDR3, the DNA is TGCAGTGCTAGTTCATCCTACTACGAGCAGTACTTC. Protein: CSASSSYYEQYF. The chain uses TRBV20-1 and TRBJ2-7; D not certain. The germline gives CDR1 DFQATT, CDR2 SNEGSKA (reference sequence). The CDR3 has 12 amino acids. Trimming took off 3 bases at V and 3 bases at J, with 9 bases between the two ends.

The V and J genes are TRBV6-5 and TRBJ2-1; the D gene is possibly TRBD1 (7 bases). The CDR3 consists of 13 residues. CDR1 is MNHEY, CDR2 SVGAGI, per germline. Between the trimmed V and J ends, which lost 0 bases and 12 bases, there was a span of 12 bases. The CDR3 loop reads CASSYSQGGGQFF. As DNA, the CDR3 is TGTGCCAGCAGTTACTCGCAGGGGGGTGGGCAGTTCTTC.